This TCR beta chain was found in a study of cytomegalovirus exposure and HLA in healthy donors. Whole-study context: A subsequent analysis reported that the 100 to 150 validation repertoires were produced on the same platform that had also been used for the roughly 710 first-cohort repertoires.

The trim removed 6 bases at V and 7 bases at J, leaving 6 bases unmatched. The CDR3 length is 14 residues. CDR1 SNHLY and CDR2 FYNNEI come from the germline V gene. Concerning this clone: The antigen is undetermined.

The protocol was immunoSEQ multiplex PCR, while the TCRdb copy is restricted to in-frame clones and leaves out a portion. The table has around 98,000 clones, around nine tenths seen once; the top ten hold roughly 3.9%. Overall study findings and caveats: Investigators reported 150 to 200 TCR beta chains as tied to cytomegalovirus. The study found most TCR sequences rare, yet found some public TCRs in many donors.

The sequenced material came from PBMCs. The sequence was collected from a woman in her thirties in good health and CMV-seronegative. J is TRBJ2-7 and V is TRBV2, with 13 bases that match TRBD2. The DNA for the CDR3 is TGTGCCAGCAGCCAATGGACTAGCGGGAGAGAGCAGTACTTC. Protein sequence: CASSQWTSGREQYF.